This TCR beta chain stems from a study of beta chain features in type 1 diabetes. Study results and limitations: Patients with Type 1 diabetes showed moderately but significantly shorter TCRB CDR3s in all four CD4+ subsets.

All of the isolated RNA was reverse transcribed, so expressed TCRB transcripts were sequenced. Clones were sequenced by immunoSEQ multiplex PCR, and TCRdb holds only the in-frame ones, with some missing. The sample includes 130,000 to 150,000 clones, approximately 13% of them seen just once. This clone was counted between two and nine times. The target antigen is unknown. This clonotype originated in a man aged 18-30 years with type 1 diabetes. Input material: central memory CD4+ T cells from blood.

The CDR3 DNA reads as TGCGCCAGCAGCCCAACGGGTCGGGGGCTGGGAGATACGCAGTATTTT. Amino acids: CASSPTGRGLGDTQYF. The rearrangement joins TRBV5-1 to TRBJ2-3, with D tentatively TRBD1 or TRBD2 (6 bases each). The CDR3 spans 16 residues. Trimming stripped 4 bases from V and 5 bases from J, with 20 bases between. Germline V lookup: CDR1 SGHRS, CDR2 YFSETQ.